This entry is about one TCR beta chain. Antigen: not known. The CDR3 totals 13 residues. Germline assignment: CDR1 LGHNT and CDR2 FRNRAP. The germline V and J ends were trimmed by 2 bases and 9 bases, with 13 bases remaining between them. This sample was taken from a study of cytomegalovirus exposure and HLA in healthy donors. Study results and limitations: With later analysis, a missense DCLRE1C variant became linked to TCR beta V- and J-gene trimming. Donors belonging to an Asian-associated ancestry cluster reportedly showed fewer N-insertions in productive TCRs than the roughly 670-donor mean, according to what a later analysis found.

The PCR was carried out with 60 Vbeta primers and 13 Jbeta primers. Study processing details: Later reanalysis found 80 million or so unique TCR beta chains, about 10 million of them shared. Repertoires were generated with immunoSEQ multiplex PCR, while TCRdb's copy carries only in-frame clones and drops some. The DNA was the basis for D and trimming; V, J and clone size are from that table. The sample has about 160,000 clones, 80% to 90% seen once. Participants comprised healthy donors of bone marrow. The chain recombines TRBV12-5 with TRBJ1-1, with D perhaps TRBD1 (6 bases). The TCR was taken from a man younger than 30 in good health and CMV-seropositive. The source material was PBMCs. Here the CDR3 reads CASGLPQGMKAFF. The CDR3 bases are TGTGCTAGTGGTTTGCCCCAGGGGATGAAAGCTTTCTTT.